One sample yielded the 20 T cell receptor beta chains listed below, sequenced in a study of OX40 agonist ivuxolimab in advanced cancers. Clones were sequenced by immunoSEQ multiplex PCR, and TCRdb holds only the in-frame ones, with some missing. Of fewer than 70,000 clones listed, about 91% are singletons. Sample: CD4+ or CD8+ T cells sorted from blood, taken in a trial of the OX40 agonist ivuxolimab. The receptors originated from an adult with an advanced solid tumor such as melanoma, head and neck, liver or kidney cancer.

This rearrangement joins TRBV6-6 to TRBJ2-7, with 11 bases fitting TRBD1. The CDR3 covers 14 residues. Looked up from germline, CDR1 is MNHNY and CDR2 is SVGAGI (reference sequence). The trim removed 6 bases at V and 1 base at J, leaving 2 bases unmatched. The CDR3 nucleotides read TGTGCCAGCAGGGGACAGGGGGGATCCTACGAGCAGTACTTC. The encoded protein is CASRGQGGSYEQYF.

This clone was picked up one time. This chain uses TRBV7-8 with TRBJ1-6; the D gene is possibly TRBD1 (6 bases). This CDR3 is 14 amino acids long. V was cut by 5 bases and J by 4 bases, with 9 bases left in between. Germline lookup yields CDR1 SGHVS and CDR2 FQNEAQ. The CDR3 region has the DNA TGTGCCAGCAGCCCAGGACAGTATAATTCACCCCTCCACTTT. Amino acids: CASSPGQYNSPLHF.

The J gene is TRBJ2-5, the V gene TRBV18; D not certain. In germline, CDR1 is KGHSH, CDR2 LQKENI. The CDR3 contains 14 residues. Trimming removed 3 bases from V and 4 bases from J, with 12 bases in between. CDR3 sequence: CASSPRGRIETQYF. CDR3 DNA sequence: TGTGCCAGCTCACCTCGCGGACGGATAGAGACCCAGTACTTC.

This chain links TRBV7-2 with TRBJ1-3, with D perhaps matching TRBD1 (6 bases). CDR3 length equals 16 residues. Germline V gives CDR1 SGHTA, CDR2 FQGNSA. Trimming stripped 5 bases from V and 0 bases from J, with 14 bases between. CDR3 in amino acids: CASSPEGGGSGNTIYF. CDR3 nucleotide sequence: TGTGCCAGCAGCCCAGAGGGGGGGGGCTCTGGAAACACCATATATTTT.

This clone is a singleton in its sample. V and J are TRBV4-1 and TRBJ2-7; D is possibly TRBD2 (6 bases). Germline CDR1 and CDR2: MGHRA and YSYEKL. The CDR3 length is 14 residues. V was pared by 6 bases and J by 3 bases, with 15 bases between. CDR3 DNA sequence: TGCGCCAGCAGTCCCGGGACTCCCTTCTACGAGCAGTACTTC. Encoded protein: CASSPGTPFYEQYF.

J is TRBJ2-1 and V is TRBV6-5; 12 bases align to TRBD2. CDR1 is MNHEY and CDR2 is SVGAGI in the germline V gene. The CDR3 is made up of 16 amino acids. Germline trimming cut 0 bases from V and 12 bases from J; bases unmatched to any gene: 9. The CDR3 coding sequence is TGTGCCAGCAGTTACTCGTCTAGCGGGGGGGTAATTAGGCAGTTCTTC. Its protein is CASSYSSSGGVIRQFF.

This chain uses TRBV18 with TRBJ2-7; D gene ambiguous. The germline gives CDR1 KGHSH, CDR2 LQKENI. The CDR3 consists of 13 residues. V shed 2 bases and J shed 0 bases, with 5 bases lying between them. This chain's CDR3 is CASSPSLSYEQYF. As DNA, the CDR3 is TGTGCCAGCTCACCATCGCTCTCCTACGAGCAGTACTTC.

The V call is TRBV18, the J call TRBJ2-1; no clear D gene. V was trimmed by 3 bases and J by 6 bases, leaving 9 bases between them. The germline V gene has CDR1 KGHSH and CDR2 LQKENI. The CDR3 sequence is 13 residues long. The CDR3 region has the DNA TGTGCCAGCTCACCCACGGCAACCAATGAGCAGTTCTTC. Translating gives CASSPTATNEQFF.

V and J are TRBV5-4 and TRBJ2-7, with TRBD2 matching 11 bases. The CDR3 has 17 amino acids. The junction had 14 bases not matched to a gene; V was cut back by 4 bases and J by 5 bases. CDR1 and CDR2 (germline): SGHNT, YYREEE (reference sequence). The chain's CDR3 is CASSPGLAVPVIDEQYF. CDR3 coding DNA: TGTGCCAGCAGCCCGGGACTAGCGGTACCCGTAATCGACGAGCAGTACTTC.

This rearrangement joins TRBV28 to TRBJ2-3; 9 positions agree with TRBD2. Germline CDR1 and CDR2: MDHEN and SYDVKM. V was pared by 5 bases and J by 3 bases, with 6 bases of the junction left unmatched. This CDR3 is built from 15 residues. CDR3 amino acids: CASSPAGGTTDTQYF. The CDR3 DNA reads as TGTGCCAGCAGTCCAGCGGGAGGTACGACAGATACGCAGTATTTT. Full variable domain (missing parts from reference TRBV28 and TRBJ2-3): DVKVTQSSRYLVKRTGEKVFLECVQDMDHENMFWYRQDPGLGLRLIYFSYDVKMKEKGDIPEGYSVSREKKERFSLILESASTNQTSMYLCASSPAGGTTDTQYFGPGTRLTVL.

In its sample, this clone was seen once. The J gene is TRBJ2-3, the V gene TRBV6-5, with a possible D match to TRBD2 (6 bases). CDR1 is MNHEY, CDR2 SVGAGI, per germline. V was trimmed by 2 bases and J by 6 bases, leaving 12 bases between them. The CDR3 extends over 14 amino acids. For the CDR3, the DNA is TGTGCCAGCAGTTACGTCGGGAGTGGGGATACGCAGTATTTT. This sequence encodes CASSYVGSGDTQYF.

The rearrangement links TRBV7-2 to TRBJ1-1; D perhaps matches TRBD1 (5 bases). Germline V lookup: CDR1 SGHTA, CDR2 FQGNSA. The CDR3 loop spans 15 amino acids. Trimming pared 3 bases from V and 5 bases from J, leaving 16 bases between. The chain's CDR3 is CASSFRSGGATEAFF. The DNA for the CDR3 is TGTGCCAGCAGCTTTCGGTCGGGAGGGGCAACTGAAGCTTTCTTT.

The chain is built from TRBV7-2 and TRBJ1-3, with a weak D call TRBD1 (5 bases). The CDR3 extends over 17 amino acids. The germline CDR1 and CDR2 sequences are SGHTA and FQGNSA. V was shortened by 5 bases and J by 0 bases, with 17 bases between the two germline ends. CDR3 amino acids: CASSPDNWGSSGNTIYF. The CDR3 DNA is TGTGCCAGCAGCCCAGACAATTGGGGGTCCTCTGGAAACACCATATATTTT.

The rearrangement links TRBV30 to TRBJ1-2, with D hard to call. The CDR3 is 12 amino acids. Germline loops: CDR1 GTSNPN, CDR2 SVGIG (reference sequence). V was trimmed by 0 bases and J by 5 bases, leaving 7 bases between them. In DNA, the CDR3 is TGTGCCTGGAGTGTAACCCTGTATGGCTACACCTTC. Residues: CAWSVTLYGYTF.

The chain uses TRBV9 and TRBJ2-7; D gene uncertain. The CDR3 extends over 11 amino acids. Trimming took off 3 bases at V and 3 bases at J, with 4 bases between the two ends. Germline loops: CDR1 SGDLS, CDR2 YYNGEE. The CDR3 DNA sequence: TGTGCCAGCAGCGGGGACTACGAGCAGTACTTC. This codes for CASSGDYEQYF.

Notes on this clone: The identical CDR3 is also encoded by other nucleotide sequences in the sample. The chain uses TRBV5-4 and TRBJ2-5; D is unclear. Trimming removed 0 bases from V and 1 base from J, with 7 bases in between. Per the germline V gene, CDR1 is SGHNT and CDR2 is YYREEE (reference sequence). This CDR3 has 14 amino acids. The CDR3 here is CASSLAGVQETQYF. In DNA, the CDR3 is TGTGCCAGCAGCTTGGCTGGAGTCCAAGAGACCCAGTACTTC.

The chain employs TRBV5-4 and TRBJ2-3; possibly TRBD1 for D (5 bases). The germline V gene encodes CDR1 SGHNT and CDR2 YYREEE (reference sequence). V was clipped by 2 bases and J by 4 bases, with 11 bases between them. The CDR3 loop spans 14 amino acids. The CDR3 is CASSFNGAADTQYF. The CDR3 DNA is TGTGCCAGCAGCTTTAATGGGGCGGCAGATACGCAGTATTTT.

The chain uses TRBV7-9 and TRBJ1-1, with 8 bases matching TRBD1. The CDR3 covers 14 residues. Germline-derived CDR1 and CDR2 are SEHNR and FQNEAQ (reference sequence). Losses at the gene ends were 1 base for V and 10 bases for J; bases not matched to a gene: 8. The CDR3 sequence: CASSLVSRGRGAFF. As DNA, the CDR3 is TGTGCCAGCAGCTTAGTTTCCAGGGGGCGGGGAGCTTTCTTT.

The DNA of the CDR3 is TGTGCCAGCAGGCGACAGGGGACCGGGGAGCTGTTTTTT. This sequence encodes CASRRQGTGELFF. This rearrangement joins TRBV6-5 to TRBJ2-2; 8 bases are a match to TRBD1. Trimming cost V 6 bases and J 5 bases; bases outside gene matches: 2. From germline, CDR1 is MNHEY and CDR2 SVGAGI. The CDR3 is 13 residues long.

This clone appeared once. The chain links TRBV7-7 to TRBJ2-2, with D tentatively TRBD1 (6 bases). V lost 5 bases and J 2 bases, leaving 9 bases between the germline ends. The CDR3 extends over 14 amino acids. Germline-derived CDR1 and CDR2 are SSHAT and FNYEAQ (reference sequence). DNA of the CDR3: TGTGCCAGCAGCAGGGACAAAAACACCGGGGAGCTGTTTTTT. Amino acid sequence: CASSRDKNTGELFF.